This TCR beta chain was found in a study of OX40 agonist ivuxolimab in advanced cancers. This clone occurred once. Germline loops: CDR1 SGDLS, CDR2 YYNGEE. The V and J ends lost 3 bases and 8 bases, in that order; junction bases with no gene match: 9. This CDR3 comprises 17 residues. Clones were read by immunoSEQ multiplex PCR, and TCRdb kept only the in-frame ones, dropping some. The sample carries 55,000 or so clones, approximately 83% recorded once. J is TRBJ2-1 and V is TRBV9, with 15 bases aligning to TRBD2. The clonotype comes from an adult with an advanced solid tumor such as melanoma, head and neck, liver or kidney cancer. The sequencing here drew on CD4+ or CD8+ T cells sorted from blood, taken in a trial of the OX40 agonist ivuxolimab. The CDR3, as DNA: TGTGCCAGCAGCGGAACCGGGACTAGCGGGAGGAGGCATGAGCAGTTCTTC. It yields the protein CASSGTGTSGRRHEQFF.